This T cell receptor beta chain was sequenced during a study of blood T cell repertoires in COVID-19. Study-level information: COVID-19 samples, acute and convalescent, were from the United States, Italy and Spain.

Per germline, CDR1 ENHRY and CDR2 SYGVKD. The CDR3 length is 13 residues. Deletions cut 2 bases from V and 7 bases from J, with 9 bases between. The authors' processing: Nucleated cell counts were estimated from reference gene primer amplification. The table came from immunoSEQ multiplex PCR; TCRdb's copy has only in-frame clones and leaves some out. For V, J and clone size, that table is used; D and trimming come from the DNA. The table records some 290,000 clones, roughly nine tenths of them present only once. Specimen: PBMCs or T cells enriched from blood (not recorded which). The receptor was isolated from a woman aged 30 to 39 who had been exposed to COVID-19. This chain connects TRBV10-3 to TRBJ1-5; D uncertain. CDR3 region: CAISEKAGQPQHF. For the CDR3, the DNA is TGTGCCATCAGTGAGAAGGCGGGCCAGCCCCAGCATTTT.